Only one count was recorded for the clone carrying this TCR beta chain. Antigen specificity is unknown. The CDR3 contains 16 residues. Germline V gene lookup returns CDR1 SGDLS and CDR2 YYNGEE. With 4 bases removed from V and 0 bases from J, the gap between germline ends came to 17 bases. This sample was included in a study of untreated major depressive disorder. Broader study findings: Sequencing showed nonsignificant TRBV25-01 and TRBV02-01 differences matching flow cytometry. Generalizability is limited by the comparatively small study sample.

Excluded: major illness, comorbidity, regular medication, drug use, over 100 g alcohol weekly. Magnetic negative selection enriched CD4+ T cells from thawed PBMCs. Using immunoSEQ multiplex PCR, the repertoire was profiled, and TCRdb retains in-frame clones only, with some absent. The sample shows 15,000 to 25,000 clones, about 85% of them seen only once. The sequence was collected from a woman aged 30 to 39 in good health. The specimen was CD4+ T cells from PBMCs. This sequence joins TRBV9 and TRBJ2-7; TRBD1 might be the D (5 bases). The CDR3 region has the DNA TGTGCCAGCAGCACCCCAACAGGAACCATCTCCTACGAGCAGTACTTC. Its translation: CASSTPTGTISYEQYF.